This T cell receptor beta chain is drawn from a study of control samples from healthy donors and cancer patients. Trimming removed 2 bases at V and 6 bases at J, with 9 bases between. The CDR3 sequence is 12 residues long. Germline CDR1 reads SGHNT; CDR2 reads YYREEE (reference sequence). The assay was immunoSEQ multiplex PCR, and TCRdb's table has in-frame clones only and misses some. This table holds 120,000 or so clones, around 86% found once. The chain employs TRBV5-4 and TRBJ2-7, with D unresolved. The specimen sequenced was blood. The TCR sequence derives from a middle-aged man in good health. The CDR3 sequence is CASSLWPGEQYF. DNA for the CDR3: TGTGCCAGCAGCTTATGGCCGGGCGAGCAGTACTTC.